These 30 T cell receptor beta chains originate from one sample sequenced in a study of cytomegalovirus exposure and HLA in healthy donors. The PCR employed 60 Vbeta primers together with 13 Jbeta primers. Data came from immunoSEQ multiplex PCR; TCRdb stores just in-frame clones and leaves some out. The table lists approximately 190,000 clones, about 80% of them singletons. Sequenced material: PBMCs. The origin of the receptors is a woman aged 50 to 65 in good health and CMV-seropositive.

The rearrangement links TRBV9 to TRBJ2-3, with TRBD2 identical over 9 bases. The CDR3 contains 14 residues. Germline V gene data show CDR1 as SGDLS and CDR2 as YYNGEE. With V trimmed by 4 bases and J by 3 bases, 3 bases remained unmatched. The CDR3: CASSSSGATDTQYF. CDR3 DNA sequence: TGTGCCAGCAGCTCTAGCGGGGCGACAGATACGCAGTATTTT.

The CDR3 sequence: CASSQDRGQETQYF. CDR3 in DNA: TGCGCCAGCAGCCAAGACAGGGGGCAAGAGACCCAGTACTTC. The chain couples TRBV4-1 to TRBJ2-5; TRBD1 aligns across 7 bases. This CDR3 contains 14 residues. V lost 0 bases to trimming and J lost 2 bases; unmatched junction nucleotides: 0. Germline CDR1 is MGHRA and CDR2 is YSYEKL.

The chain joins TRBV19 to TRBJ1-1; D is perhaps TRBD1 (5 bases). This CDR3 spans 13 amino acids. Germline CDR1 is LNHDA and CDR2 is SQIVND (reference sequence). V lost 5 bases, J lost 10 bases, and 17 bases lay in between. The CDR3 here is CASSSAGLLLAFF. CDR3 in DNA: TGTGCCAGTAGTTCCGCAGGGCTGCTACTAGCTTTCTTT.

The gene calls are TRBV2 and TRBJ1-3; possibly TRBD1 for D (5 bases). V was shortened by 6 bases and J by 2 bases, with 8 bases between the two germline ends. The length of the CDR3 is 13 residues. Germline V gene lookup returns CDR1 SNHLY and CDR2 FYNNEI. The CDR3 bases are TGTGCCAGCAGAGGGGTGGCTGGAAACACCATATATTTT. Translation: CASRGVAGNTIYF.

J is TRBJ1-6 and V is TRBV7-3, with 10 bases that match TRBD1. With 4 bases clipped from V and 7 bases from J, the junction kept 1 base outside the gene matches. CDR1 SGHTA and CDR2 FQGTGA come from the germline V gene. CDR3 length: 14 residues. The CDR3 sequence is CASSSTGGNSPLHF. In DNA, the CDR3 is TGTGCCAGCAGCTCGACAGGGGGCAATTCACCCCTCCACTTT.

The genes are TRBV4-1 and TRBJ1-2; the D gene is possibly TRBD1 (5 bases). CDR3 length: 14 residues. Per germline, CDR1 MGHRA and CDR2 YSYEKL. The V gene lost 1 base and the J gene lost 6 bases, with 12 bases spanning the gap. The CDR3 is CASSQVGGGNGYTF. Written as DNA, the CDR3 is TGCGCCAGCAGCCAAGTGGGCGGGGGAAATGGCTACACCTTC.

This chain joins TRBV6-1 and TRBJ2-3; possible D gene TRBD2, 6 bases. V lost 2 bases and J lost 6, with 21 bases in between. Germline V CDR1 and CDR2: MNHNS, SASEGT. This CDR3 region has 17 residues. The CDR3 loop is CASSEPPGAEGRDTQYF. The CDR3 bases are TGTGCCAGCAGTGAACCGCCCGGAGCGGAGGGCAGGGATACGCAGTATTTT.

V gene TRBV28 combines with J gene TRBJ1-2; D possibly corresponds to TRBD1 (6 bases). This CDR3 region has 14 residues. The germline V gene encodes CDR1 MDHEN and CDR2 SYDVKM. Trimming removed 3 bases at V and 5 bases at J, with 13 bases between. The CDR3 sequence is CASSLRQVTYGYTF. CDR3 nucleotide sequence: TGTGCCAGCAGTTTGCGACAGGTGACTTATGGCTACACCTTC.

For the CDR3, the DNA is TGCGCCAGCAGCCGAAATACAGGGAACTATGGCTACACCTTC. Its translation is CASSRNTGNYGYTF. The chain employs TRBV4-1 and TRBJ1-2, with D tentatively TRBD1 (6 bases). The V gene lost 4 bases and the J gene lost 2 bases, with 11 bases spanning the gap. CDR1 and CDR2 (germline): MGHRA, YSYEKL. The CDR3 is 14 residues long.

The gene calls are TRBV7-6 and TRBJ1-1; D perhaps matches TRBD1 (5 bases). Germline loops: CDR1 SGHVS, CDR2 FNYEAQ. V was clipped by 1 base and J by 3 bases, with 6 bases between them. The CDR3 is 13 residues long. This CDR3 is CASSLGDYTEAFF. As DNA, the CDR3 is TGTGCCAGCAGCTTAGGGGACTACACTGAAGCTTTCTTT.

This clone showed up just once. V is TRBV9 and J is TRBJ2-1; TRBD1 aligns across 7 bases. Looked up from germline, CDR1 is SGDLS and CDR2 is YYNGEE. CDR3 length equals 12 residues. Trimming removed 3 bases from V and 8 bases from J; junction bases left unmatched: 2. CDR3 protein: CASSDRGYEQFF. Written as DNA, the CDR3 is TGTGCCAGCAGCGACAGGGGATATGAGCAGTTCTTC.

This sequence joins TRBV2 and TRBJ2-7; TRBD1 aligns across 9 bases. This CDR3 contains 12 residues. In germline, CDR1 is SNHLY, CDR2 FYNNEI. J was trimmed by 6 bases and V by 8 bases; bases with no gene match: 5. The CDR3 DNA reads as TGTGCCAGCGGGACAGGGATCTCCGAGCAGTACTTC. This translates into CASGTGISEQYF.

The chain is built from TRBV5-8 and TRBJ1-5, with D tentatively TRBD1 (5 bases). The V end was cut by 3 bases, the J end by 0 bases, with 10 bases between. Germline-derived CDR1 and CDR2 are SGHTS and YDEGEE. The CDR3 extends over 15 amino acids. CDR3: CASSWGRVSNQPQHF. The CDR3, as DNA: TGTGCCAGCAGCTGGGGGAGGGTTAGCAATCAGCCCCAGCATTTT.

CDR3 residues: CASCRGSTGELFF. CDR3 coding DNA: TGTGCCAGCTGCCGGGGGTCCACCGGGGAGCTGTTTTTT. The chain links TRBV6-5 to TRBJ2-2, with TRBD2 as a possible D gene (6 bases). V was trimmed by 8 bases and J by 4 bases, leaving 11 bases between them. The CDR3 length is 13 residues. The germline gives CDR1 MNHEY, CDR2 SVGAGI.

The rearrangement uses TRBV7-2 and TRBJ2-7, with 7 bases identical to TRBD1. The CDR3 is 15 residues long. Germline V gene sequence: CDR1 SGHTA, CDR2 FQGNSA. V was clipped by 6 bases and J by 5 bases; unmatched bases: 13. CDR3: CASRPDIGGVDEQYF. CDR3 bases: TGTGCCAGCAGACCAGACATAGGGGGCGTCGACGAGCAGTACTTC. Looking up the rest from reference TRBV7-2 and TRBJ2-7 gives the full variable domain: GAGVSQSPSNKVTEKGKDVELRCDPISGHTALYWYRQSLGQGLEFLIYFQGNSAPDKSGLPSDRFSAERTGGSVSTLTIQRTQQEDSAVYLCASRPDIGGVDEQYFGPGTRLTVT.

This chain uses TRBV4-1 with TRBJ1-1; maybe TRBD1 (6 bases). Germline V gene data show CDR1 as MGHRA and CDR2 as YSYEKL. CDR3 size: 15 residues. With 4 bases removed from V and 1 base from J, the gap between germline ends came to 13 bases. The CDR3 protein is CASSRAGQSNTEAFF. CDR3 coding DNA: TGCGCCAGCAGCCGAGCCGGACAGTCGAACACTGAAGCTTTCTTT.

This clone is a singleton in its sample. The rearrangement links TRBV9 to TRBJ2-7; D uncertain. V lost 4 bases, J lost 0 bases, and 11 bases lay in between. The CDR3 runs to 14 residues. Looked up from germline, CDR1 is SGDLS and CDR2 is YYNGEE. The CDR3 loop reads CASSINSGSYEQYF. As DNA, the CDR3 is TGTGCCAGCAGCATTAACAGTGGCTCCTACGAGCAGTACTTC. Supplemented by reference TRBV9 and TRBJ2-7, the full variable domain reads DSGVTQTPKHLITATGQRVTLRCSPRSGDLSVYWYQQSLDQGLQFLIQYYNGEERAKGNILERFSAQQFPDLHSELNLSSLELGDSALYFCASSINSGSYEQYFGPGTRLTVT.

This sequence joins TRBV6-5 and TRBJ2-1; TRBD2 agrees at 12 bases. After removal of 5 bases from V and 9 bases from J, the junction contained 8 bases not matched to a gene. The CDR3 length is 15 residues. CDR1 is MNHEY and CDR2 is SVGAGI in the germline V gene. The CDR3 sequence: CASSPRLAGAGEQFF. CDR3 bases: TGTGCCAGCAGTCCCCGACTAGCGGGGGCGGGTGAGCAGTTCTTC.

The chain carries TRBV5-8 and TRBJ2-7; D is unresolved. The ends were cut back, 2 bases at V and 1 base at J, with 7 bases in the middle. CDR1 and CDR2 from the germline V gene are SGHTS and YDEGEE. The CDR3 consists of 13 residues. CDR3 residues: CASSLSFSYEQYF. In nucleotides, the CDR3 is TGTGCCAGCAGCTTATCATTTTCCTACGAGCAGTACTTC.

This chain joins TRBV28 and TRBJ1-6; D is ambiguous. CDR3 size: 17 residues. Per the germline V gene, CDR1 is MDHEN and CDR2 is SYDVKM. The V gene lost 4 bases and the J gene lost 8 bases, with 21 bases spanning the gap. DNA for the CDR3: TGTGCCAGCAGTTCCCCCCGCTTTAGCGCCAAATATTCACCCCTCCACTTT. Protein sequence: CASSSPRFSAKYSPLHF.

The V call is TRBV20-1, the J call TRBJ2-7, with D possibly matching TRBD1 (5 bases). V gave up 5 bases and J gave up 3 bases, with 8 bases separating them. CDR1 is DFQATT, CDR2 SNEGSKA, per germline (reference sequence). The CDR3 consists of 11 residues. Here the CDR3 reads CSASDSYEQYF. In DNA form, the CDR3 reads TGCAGTGCTTCCGACAGCTACGAGCAGTACTTC.

DNA of the CDR3: TGTGCCAGCAGCTTCCGGGACTGGGGCTACGAGCAGTACTTC. Translation gives CASSFRDWGYEQYF. This sequence joins TRBV9 and TRBJ2-7; a weak D match, TRBD2 (6 bases). This CDR3 is 14 amino acids long. Trimming removed 4 bases at V and 3 bases at J, with 14 bases between. The V gene's germline CDR1 is SGDLS and CDR2 YYNGEE.

The chain is built from TRBV7-9 and TRBJ1-6, with 7 nucleotides matching TRBD1. Germline CDR1 is SEHNR and CDR2 is FQNEAQ (reference sequence). With V trimmed by 0 bases and J by 5 bases, 7 bases remained unmatched. The CDR3 runs to 17 residues. The chain's CDR3 is CASSLALTGSNNSPLHF. CDR3 coding DNA: TGTGCCAGCAGCTTAGCTTTGACAGGGTCGAATAATTCACCCCTCCACTTT.

Regarding this clone: The same CDR3 is also encoded by other DNA sequences in this sample. The CDR3 loop reads CASSPPRLAGPNEQFF. DNA of the CDR3: TGCGCCAGCAGCCCACCAAGACTAGCGGGACCTAATGAGCAGTTCTTC. This chain joins TRBV5-1 and TRBJ2-1, with TRBD2 matching over 11 bases. The CDR3 runs 16 residues. V dropped 4 bases and J dropped 7; count of bases not matched to a gene: 10. CDR1 and CDR2 (germline): SGHRS, YFSETQ.

The chain is built from TRBV14 and TRBJ2-2; possibly TRBD1 for D (6 bases). V lost 2 bases to trimming and J lost 3 bases, with 19 bases between them. The CDR3 length is 18 residues. Germline V gives CDR1 SGHDN, CDR2 FVKESK. CDR3 sequence: CASSQLPGQGPYTGELFF. CDR3 nucleotide sequence: TGTGCCAGCAGCCAACTGCCGGGACAAGGGCCTTACACCGGGGAGCTGTTTTTT. Full variable domain (rest looked up from reference TRBV14 and TRBJ2-2): EAGVTQFPSHSVIEKGQTVTLRCDPISGHDNLYWYRRVMGKEIKFLLHFVKESKQDESGMPNNRFLAERTGGTYSTLKVQPAELEDSGVYFCASSQLPGQGPYTGELFFGEGSRLTVL.

The chain combines TRBV7-2 with TRBJ2-1, with D perhaps TRBD1 (5 bases). This CDR3 region has 15 residues. V shed 2 bases and J shed 6 bases, with 14 bases lying between them. Germline lookup yields CDR1 SGHTA and CDR2 FQGNSA. CDR3 nucleotide sequence: TGTGCCAGCAGCTTAAGGTCCCCGACAGTCAATGAGCAGTTCTTC. This translates into CASSLRSPTVNEQFF.

This clone showed up just once. The rearrangement uses TRBV27 and TRBJ2-7, with TRBD1 matching over 8 bases. J lost 3 bases, V lost 2 bases, and 3 bases had no gene match. CDR1 MNHEY and CDR2 SMNVEV come from the germline V gene (reference sequence). CDR3 size: 14 residues. In DNA, the CDR3 is TGTGCCAGCAGTTTAGGACAGGGCCGCTACGAGCAGTACTTC. Translation: CASSLGQGRYEQYF.

This clone was observed a single time. The genes are TRBV7-8 and TRBJ1-5; perhaps TRBD1 as D (5 bases). CDR3 length: 14 residues. V lost 0 bases and J 4 bases, leaving 7 bases between the germline ends. Germline CDR1 is SGHVS and CDR2 is FQNEAQ. The CDR3 spells CASSLATENQPQHF. CDR3 nucleotide sequence: TGTGCCAGCAGCTTAGCGACAGAGAATCAGCCCCAGCATTTT.

The chain couples TRBV11-3 to TRBJ2-2, with D perhaps TRBD1 (6 bases). V was trimmed by 5 bases and J by 1 base, leaving 14 bases between them. This CDR3 has 16 amino acids. Germline values: CDR1 SGHNT, CDR2 YENEEA. In nucleotides, the CDR3 is TGTGCCAGCAGCCCCCGGGACAAAGGGAACACCGGGGAGCTGTTTTTT. The encoded protein is CASSPRDKGNTGELFF.

The DNA for the CDR3 is TGTGCCAGCAGGCCACTAGCGACCGGGGAGCTGTTTTTT. Translation: CASRPLATGELFF. The chain employs TRBV27 and TRBJ2-2; 7 nucleotides match TRBD2. Germline V gives CDR1 MNHEY, CDR2 SMNVEV (reference sequence). The V gene end was trimmed by 6 bases and the J gene end by 5 bases; junction bases not matched to a gene: 3. This CDR3 is 13 amino acids long.